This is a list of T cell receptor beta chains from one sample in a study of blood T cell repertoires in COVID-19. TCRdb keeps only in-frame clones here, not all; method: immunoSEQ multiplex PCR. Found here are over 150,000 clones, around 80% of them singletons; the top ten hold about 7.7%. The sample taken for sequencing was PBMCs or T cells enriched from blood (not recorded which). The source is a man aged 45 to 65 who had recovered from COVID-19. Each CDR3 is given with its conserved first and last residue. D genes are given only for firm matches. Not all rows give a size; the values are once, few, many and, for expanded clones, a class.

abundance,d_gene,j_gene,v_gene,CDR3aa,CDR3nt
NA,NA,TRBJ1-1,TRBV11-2,CASSLAQYLMNTEAFF,TGTGCCAGCAGCTTAGCACAGTACCTCATGAACACTGAAGCTTTCTTT
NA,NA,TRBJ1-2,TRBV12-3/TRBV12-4,CASSTARGGYTF,TGTGCCAGCAGTACTGCCCGGGGAGGCTACACCTTC
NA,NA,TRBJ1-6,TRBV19,CASRTSRDSGNSPLHF,TGTGCCAGTAGGACTAGCCGGGACTCTGGTAATTCACCCCTCCACTTT
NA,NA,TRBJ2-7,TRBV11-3,CASSLGQGRVEQYF,TGTGCCAGCAGCTTAGGACAGGGGAGGGTCGAGCAGTACTTC
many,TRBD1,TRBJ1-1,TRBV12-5,CASGFLGQGLPLGQNTEAFF,TGTGCTAGTGGTTTCTTGGGACAGGGGCTGCCATTGGGCCAGAACACTGAAGCTTTCTTT
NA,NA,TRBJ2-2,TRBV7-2,CASSPYRGFGELFF,TGTGCCAGCAGCCCCTACCGGGGTTTTGGGGAGCTGTTTTTT
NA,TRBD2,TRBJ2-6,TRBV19,CASSSLAGGGGANVLTF,TGTGCCAGTAGTTCGCTAGCGGGGGGAGGTGGGGCCAACGTCCTGACTTTC
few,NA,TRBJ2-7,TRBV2,CASHGAYEQYF,TGTGCCAGCCACGGTGCGTACGAGCAGTACTTC
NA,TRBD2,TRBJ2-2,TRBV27,CASRTRGGLITGELFF,TGTGCCAGCAGGACGCGGGGGGGTTTGATCACCGGGGAGCTGTTTTTT
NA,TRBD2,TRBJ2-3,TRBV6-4,CASSAAGGPTDTQYF,TGTGCCAGCAGTGCGGCGGGGGGGCCTACAGATACGCAGTATTTT
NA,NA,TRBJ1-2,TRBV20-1,CSASQGTNYGYTF,TGCAGTGCTAGTCAGGGGACTAACTATGGCTACACCTTC
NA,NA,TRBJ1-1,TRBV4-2,CASSQARQGDTEAFF,TGTGCCAGCAGCCAAGCCCGCCAAGGGGACACTGAAGCTTTCTTT
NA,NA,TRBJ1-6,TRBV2,CASSEAPGTNSPLHF,TGTGCCAGCAGTGAAGCCCCAGGAACCAATTCACCCCTCCACTTT
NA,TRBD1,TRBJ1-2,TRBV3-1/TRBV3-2,CASSQTGITSYGYTF,TGTGCCAGCAGTCAGACAGGGATTACGTCCTATGGCTACACCTTC
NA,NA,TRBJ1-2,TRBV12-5,CASGQTPGGYTF,TGTGCTAGTGGTCAAACCCCGGGGGGCTACACCTTC
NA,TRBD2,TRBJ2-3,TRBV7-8,CASSLGGGGAIDTQYF,TGTGCCAGCAGCTTAGGGGGCGGGGGGGCGATAGATACGCAGTATTTT
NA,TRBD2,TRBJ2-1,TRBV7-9,CASSPPLFWRSGGAWEQFF,TGTGCCAGCAGCCCCCCGCTATTTTGGCGCAGCGGGGGGGCGTGGGAGCAGTTCTTC
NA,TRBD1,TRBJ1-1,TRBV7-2,CASSSDRGPNTEAFF,TGTGCCAGCAGCTCAGACAGGGGGCCGAACACTGAAGCTTTCTTT
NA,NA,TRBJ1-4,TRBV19,CASSIGGKKLFF,TGTGCCAGTAGTATTGGAGGGAAAAAACTGTTTTTT
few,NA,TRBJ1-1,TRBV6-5,CASSSPQDTEAFF,TGTGCCAGCTCCTCTCCACAGGACACTGAAGCTTTCTTT
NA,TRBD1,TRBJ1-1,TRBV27,CASSAQGGYTEAFF,TGTGCCAGCAGTGCCCAGGGGGGCTACACTGAAGCTTTCTTT
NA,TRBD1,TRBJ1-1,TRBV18,CASSPYGTGGLAFF,TGTGCCAGCTCACCATATGGGACAGGGGGCTTAGCTTTCTTT
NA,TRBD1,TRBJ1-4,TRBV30,CAWSGRTGREEKLFF,TGTGCCTGGAGTGGCCGGACAGGGAGGGAGGAAAAACTGTTTTTT
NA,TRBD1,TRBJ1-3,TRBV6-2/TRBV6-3,CASSYLDRGPGNTIYF,TGTGCCAGCAGTTACCTCGACAGGGGGCCAGGAAACACCATATATTTT
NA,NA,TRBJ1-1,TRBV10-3,CAISESSGSNTEAFF,TGTGCCATCAGTGAGTCGAGCGGGAGCAACACTGAAGCTTTCTTT
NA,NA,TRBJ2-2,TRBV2,CASNREGYTGELFF,TGTGCCAGCAACAGGGAGGGTTATACCGGGGAGCTGTTTTTT
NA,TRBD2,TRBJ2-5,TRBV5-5,CASSSYAGAQETQYF,TGTGCCAGCAGCTCATACGCGGGAGCGCAAGAGACCCAGTACTTC
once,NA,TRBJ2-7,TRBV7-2,CASSFGGESYEQYF,TGTGCCAGCAGCTTCGGAGGGGAATCCTACGAGCAGTACTTC
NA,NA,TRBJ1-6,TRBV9,CASSVASSYNSPLHF,TGTGCCAGCAGCGTCGCGAGCTCCTATAATTCACCCCTCCACTTT
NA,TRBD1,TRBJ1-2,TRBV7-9,CASSLLLTGTDGYTF,TGTGCCAGCAGCTTACTCCTAACGGGGACAGATGGCTACACCTTC
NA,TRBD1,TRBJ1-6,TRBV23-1,CASSQDRGSNSPLHF,TGCGCCAGCAGTCAAGACAGGGGGTCGAATTCACCCCTCCACTTT
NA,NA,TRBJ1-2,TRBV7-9,CASSLANPGTGYTF,TGTGCCAGCAGCTTAGCGAACCCGGGTACTGGCTACACCTTC
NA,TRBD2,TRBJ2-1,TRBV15,CATSRVPGLAGEYNEQFF,TGTGCCACCAGCAGAGTCCCGGGACTAGCGGGGGAATACAATGAGCAGTTCTTC
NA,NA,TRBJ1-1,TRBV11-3,CASSLERNAGNTEAFF,TGTGCCAGCAGCTTAGAAAGGAATGCAGGGAATACTGAAGCTTTCTTT
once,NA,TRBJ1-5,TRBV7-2,CASSPELQGQPQHF,TGTGCCAGCAGTCCAGAACTACAGGGTCAGCCCCAGCATTTT
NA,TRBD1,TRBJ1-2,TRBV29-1,CSVDKRDSANYGYTF,TGCAGCGTTGATAAAAGGGACAGCGCTAACTATGGCTACACCTTC
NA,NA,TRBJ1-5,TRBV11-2,CASSLMGHSNQPQHF,TGTGCCAGCAGCTTGATGGGACACAGCAATCAGCCCCAGCATTTT
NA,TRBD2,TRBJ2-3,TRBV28,CASRQPRGGLNTQYF,TGTGCCAGCAGACAACCCCGGGGGGGCCTAAATACGCAGTATTTT
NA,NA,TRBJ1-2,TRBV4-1,CASSPRDTNYGYTF,TGCGCCAGCAGCCCACGGGACACAAACTATGGCTACACCTTC
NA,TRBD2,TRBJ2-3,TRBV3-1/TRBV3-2,CASSQGDGLAGADTQYF,TGTGCCAGCAGCCAAGGGGATGGACTAGCGGGGGCAGATACGCAGTATTTT
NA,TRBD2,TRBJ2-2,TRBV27,CASSLFGLAGGRNTGELFF,TGTGCCAGCAGTTTGTTCGGCCTAGCGGGGGGGAGGAACACCGGGGAGCTGTTTTTT
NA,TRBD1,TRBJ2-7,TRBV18,CASSPRGTGSSYEQYF,TGTGCCAGCTCACCCCGAGGGACAGGGAGCTCCTACGAGCAGTACTTC
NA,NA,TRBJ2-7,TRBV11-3,CASSSGGYYEQYF,TGTGCCAGCAGCTCAGGAGGGTACTACGAGCAGTACTTC
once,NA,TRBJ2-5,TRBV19,CATTRGRGAGEETQYF,TGTGCCACCACAAGGGGGAGGGGCGCCGGGGAAGAGACCCAGTACTTC
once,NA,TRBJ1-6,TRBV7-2,CASSLAAGAPNSPLHF,TGTGCCAGCAGCTTAGCGGCAGGGGCCCCCAATTCACCCCTCCACTTT
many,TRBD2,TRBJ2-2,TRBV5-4,CASSETSGYTGELFF,TGTGCCAGCAGCGAGACTAGCGGGTACACCGGGGAGCTGTTTTTT
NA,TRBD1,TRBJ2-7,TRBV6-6,CASSDRGYEQYF,TGTGCCAGCAGCGACAGGGGGTACGAGCAGTACTTC
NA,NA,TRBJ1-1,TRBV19,CASSIRRSRGLLFMNTEAFF,TGTGCCAGTAGTATAAGGAGGTCCAGGGGCTTACTTTTTATGAACACTGAAGCTTTCTTT